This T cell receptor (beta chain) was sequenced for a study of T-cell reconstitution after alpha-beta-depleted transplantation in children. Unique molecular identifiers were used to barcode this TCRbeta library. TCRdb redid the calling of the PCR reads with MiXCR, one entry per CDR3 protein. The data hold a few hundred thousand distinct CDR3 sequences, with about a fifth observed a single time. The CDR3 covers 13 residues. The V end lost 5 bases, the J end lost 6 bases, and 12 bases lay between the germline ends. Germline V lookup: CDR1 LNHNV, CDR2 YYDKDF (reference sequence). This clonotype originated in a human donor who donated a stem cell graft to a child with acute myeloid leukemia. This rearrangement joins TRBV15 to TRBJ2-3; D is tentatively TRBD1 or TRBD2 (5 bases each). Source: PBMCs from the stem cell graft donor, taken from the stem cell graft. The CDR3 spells CATSGSRVDTQYF. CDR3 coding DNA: TGTGCCACCAGCGGGAGCAGGGTTGATACGCAGTATTTT.